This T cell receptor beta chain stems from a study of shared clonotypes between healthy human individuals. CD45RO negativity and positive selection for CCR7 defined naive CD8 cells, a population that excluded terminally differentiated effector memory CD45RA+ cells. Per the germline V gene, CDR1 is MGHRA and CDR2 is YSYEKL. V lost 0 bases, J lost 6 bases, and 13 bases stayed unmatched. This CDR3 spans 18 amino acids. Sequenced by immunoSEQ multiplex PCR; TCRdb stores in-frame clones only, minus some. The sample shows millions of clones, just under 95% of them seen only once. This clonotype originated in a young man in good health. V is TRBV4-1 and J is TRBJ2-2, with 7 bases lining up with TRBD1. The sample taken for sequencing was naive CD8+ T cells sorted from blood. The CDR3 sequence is CASSQELGGEGQSGELFF. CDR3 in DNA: TGCGCCAGCAGCCAAGAGCTAGGGGGAGAGGGACAGTCCGGGGAGCTGTTTTTT.